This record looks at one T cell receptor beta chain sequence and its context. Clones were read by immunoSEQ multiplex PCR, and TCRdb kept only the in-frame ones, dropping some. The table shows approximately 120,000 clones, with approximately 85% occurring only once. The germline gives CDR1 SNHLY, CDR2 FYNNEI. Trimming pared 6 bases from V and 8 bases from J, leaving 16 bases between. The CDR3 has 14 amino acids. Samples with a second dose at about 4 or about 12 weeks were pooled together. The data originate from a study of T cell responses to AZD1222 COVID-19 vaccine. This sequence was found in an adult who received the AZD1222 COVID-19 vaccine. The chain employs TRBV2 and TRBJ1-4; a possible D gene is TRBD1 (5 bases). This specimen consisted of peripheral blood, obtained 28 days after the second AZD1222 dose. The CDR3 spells CASRQQAAGEKLFF. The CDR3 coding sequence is TGTGCCAGCAGACAACAGGCCGCGGGGGAAAAACTGTTTTTT.